This T cell receptor beta chain was retrieved from a study of T cell repertoires in cytomegalovirus infection. For the study at large: Public TCR beta signatures provided an indication of both CMV infection and a matching HLA type.

V lost 2 bases and J lost 5, with 16 bases in between. The CDR3 has 16 residues. Germline V gene lookup returns CDR1 SGHVS and CDR2 FQNEAQ. TCRdb called the reads again in MiXCR, with one record for every CDR3 protein. The repertoire includes fewer than 200,000 distinct CDR3 sequences, roughly 9% of them detected once, and about 4.6% sits in the top ten. The sample holds many counts of this clonotype. The antigen is undetermined. General study findings and limits: Within the response measured ex vivo, HLA-C-restricted CMV-specific TCR beta clonotypes were dominant. Summed frequency of shared TCR beta families picked out CMV carriers who also had the relevant HLA.

Sequenced input: PBMCs. This chain links TRBV7-8 with TRBJ1-5; no reliable D call. The sequence was collected from a human donor in good health (CMV status not recorded). Some clones in this sample may be carry-over from other donors' samples. The CDR3 loop reads CASSLTSPRGDQPQHF. CDR3 bases: TGTGCCAGCAGCTTAACGAGTCCGCGTGGGGATCAGCCCCAGCATTTT.